One sample yielded the 3 T cell receptor beta chains listed below, sequenced in a study of CD8+ T cells in alopecia areata. The treatment: oral pan-JAK inhibitor, 5-10 mg twice daily. Once RNA had been extracted, it was reverse transcribed into cDNA to act as the sequencing template. The method was immunoSEQ multiplex PCR; TCRdb's version includes in-frame clones alone and lacks a portion of them. The sample lists 100,000 to 120,000 clones; roughly three fifths were seen once. The sample was CD4+ T cells sorted from blood, taken at week 24, from a patient treated with tofacitinib. The receptors come from a human donor with alopecia areata.

This clone was observed a single time. The chain joins TRBV29-1 to TRBJ2-2, with 8 bases matching TRBD1. CDR1 and CDR2 (germline): SQVTM, ANQGSEA. The V and J ends lost 4 bases and 3 bases, in that order; junction bases with no gene match: 7. The CDR3 runs 15 residues. The CDR3 DNA follows: TGCAGCGTTGTGCGGACAGGGAGCCACACCGGGGAGCTGTTTTTT. Translated, it gives CSVVRTGSHTGELFF.

The CDR3 loop reads CASSLRMVGQPQHF. CDR3 in DNA: TGTGCCAGCAGCTTACGAATGGTGGGTCAGCCCCAGCATTTT. The chain employs TRBV7-2 and TRBJ1-5; D uncertain. This CDR3 has 14 amino acids. V lost 2 bases and J lost 6, with 11 bases in between. Germline V gene data show CDR1 as SGHTA and CDR2 as FQGNSA.

This clone is a singleton in its sample. The chain couples TRBV27 to TRBJ2-3; tentatively, D is TRBD2 (7 bases). Germline V lookup: CDR1 MNHEY, CDR2 SMNVEV (reference sequence). Trimming left V 3 bases short and J 5 bases short, with 12 bases between. The CDR3 sequence is 14 residues long. The DNA for the CDR3 is TGTGCCAGCAGTTTCCAAGGGGGGGGAGATACGCAGTATTTT. This sequence encodes CASSFQGGGDTQYF.